These T cell receptor beta chains were read from a single sample in a study of a mutant IDH1 vaccine in newly diagnosed glioma. The method was immunoSEQ multiplex PCR; TCRdb's version includes in-frame clones alone and lacks a portion of them. The table lists about 64,000 clones, 74% of them singletons. Their specific antigens are unknown. Sequences were derived from PBMCs, sampled from a glioma patient whose treatment included an IDH1 peptide vaccine. The receptors derive from a man aged 50 to 60 with glioma. Each CDR3 is given with its conserved first and last residue. D genes are given only for firm matches. Size is omitted from some rows. Given values are once, few, many or a class for expanded clones.

abundance | d_gene | j_gene | v_gene | CDR3aa | CDR3nt
. | TRBD1 | TRBJ1-3 | TRBV2 | CASSAGQSGNTIYF | TGTGCCAGCAGCGCGGGACAGTCCGGAAACACCATATATTTT
. | . | TRBJ2-1 | TRBV5-6 | CASSLVAGTEQFF | TGTGCCAGCAGCTTGGTTGCCGGGACGGAGCAGTTCTTC
. | . | TRBJ2-3 | TRBV10-2 | CASRPPRGDTQYF | TGCGCCAGCAGGCCCCCCAGGGGAGATACGCAGTATTTT
. | . | TRBJ1-4 | TRBV7-9 | CASSSGQKLFF | TGTGCCAGCAGCTCTGGCCAAAAACTGTTTTTT
. | TRBD1 | TRBJ1-6 | TRBV7-9 | CASSTDRETSPLHF | TGTGCCAGCAGCACAGACAGGGAGACATCACCCCTCCACTTT
. | . | TRBJ2-7 | TRBV27 | CASSIAPGRSYEQYF | TGTGCCAGCAGTATCGCCCCGGGCCGGTCCTACGAGCAGTACTTC
. | . | TRBJ2-3 | TRBV6-1 | CASSQEGERADTQYF | TGTGCCAGCAGCCAAGAGGGGGAGAGGGCAGATACGCAGTATTTT
. | . | TRBJ2-2 | TRBV7-2 | CASSSQGRTGELFF | TGTGCCAGCAGCTCCCAGGGAAGAACCGGGGAGCTGTTTTTT
. | . | TRBJ2-7 | TRBV30 | CAWTGTGSSYEQYF | TGTGCCTGGACCGGGACCGGGAGCTCCTACGAGCAGTACTTC
. | . | TRBJ1-4 | TRBV30 | CAWSDREKLFF | TGTGCCTGGAGTGACCGGGAAAAACTGTTTTTT
. | TRBD2 | TRBJ2-1 | TRBV4-2 | CASSQDLRRGELYNEQFF | TGTGCCAGCAGCCAAGATCTTCGGCGGGGGGAACTGTACAATGAGCAGTTCTTC
. | . | TRBJ1-4 | TRBV30 | CAWSRSGGGREKLFF | TGTGCCTGGAGTAGGAGTGGGGGGGGAAGGGAAAAACTGTTTTTT
. | . | TRBJ2-7 | TRBV7-6 | CASTPGPSYEQYF | TGTGCCAGCACCCCGGGCCCCTCCTACGAGCAGTACTTC
once | . | TRBJ2-6 | TRBV30 | CAWSDGLGANVLTF | TGTGCCTGGAGTGACGGGCTTGGGGCCAACGTCCTGACTTTC
. | . | TRBJ2-7 | TRBV5-4 | CASSSGQLLSYEQYF | TGTGCCAGCAGTTCCGGACAACTCCTCTCCTACGAGCAGTACTTC
. | . | TRBJ1-5 | TRBV7-9 | CASSLGDRPQHF | TGTGCCAGCAGCTTAGGCGATAGGCCCCAGCATTTT
few | TRBD2 | TRBJ2-1 | TRBV20-1 | CSVGLAGAFF | TGCAGTGTAGGACTAGCGGGTGCGTTCTTC
. | TRBD1 | TRBJ1-5 | TRBV2 | CASSTGVGQPQHF | TGTGCCAGCAGCACAGGGGTGGGTCAGCCCCAGCATTTT
. | . | TRBJ2-3 | TRBV19 | CASSPGGHFDGTDTQYF | TGTGCCAGTAGTCCGGGGGGCCATTTCGATGGCACAGATACGCAGTATTTT
. | . | TRBJ1-4 | TRBV28 | CASSPGRRSEKLFF | TGTGCCAGCAGTCCCGGTAGGAGAAGTGAAAAACTGTTTTTT
. | . | TRBJ1-5 | TRBV6-6 | CASRPTIQGNGQPQHF | TGTGCCAGCAGACCTACCATCCAGGGGAACGGTCAGCCCCAGCATTTT
. | . | TRBJ2-1 | TRBV27 | CASSLSGEQFF | TGTGCCAGCAGTTTATCGGGTGAGCAGTTCTTC
. | . | TRBJ2-7 | TRBV20-1 | CSAGTGYEQYF | TGCAGTGCAGGTACCGGTTACGAGCAGTACTTC
. | . | TRBJ1-3 | TRBV4-3 | CASSAQVSGNTIYF | TGCGCCAGCAGCGCCCAGGTCTCTGGAAACACCATATATTTT
. | TRBD1 | TRBJ1-1 | TRBV2 | CASMGQGDTEAFF | TGTGCCAGCATGGGACAGGGGGACACTGAAGCTTTCTTT
. | . | TRBJ1-4 | TRBV28 | CASKARTNEKLFF | TGTGCCAGCAAGGCCAGAACTAATGAAAAACTGTTTTTT
. | . | TRBJ2-5 | TRBV7-9 | CASSLARVPETQYF | TGTGCCAGCAGCTTAGCCAGGGTTCCGGAGACCCAGTACTTC
once | . | TRBJ2-7 | TRBV5-6 | CASSLGKEQYF | TGTGCCAGCAGCTTGGGAAAGGAGCAGTACTTC
. | . | TRBJ2-2 | TRBV12-5 | CASGLLNTGELFF | TGTGCTAGTGGTTTGCTAAACACCGGGGAGCTGTTTTTT